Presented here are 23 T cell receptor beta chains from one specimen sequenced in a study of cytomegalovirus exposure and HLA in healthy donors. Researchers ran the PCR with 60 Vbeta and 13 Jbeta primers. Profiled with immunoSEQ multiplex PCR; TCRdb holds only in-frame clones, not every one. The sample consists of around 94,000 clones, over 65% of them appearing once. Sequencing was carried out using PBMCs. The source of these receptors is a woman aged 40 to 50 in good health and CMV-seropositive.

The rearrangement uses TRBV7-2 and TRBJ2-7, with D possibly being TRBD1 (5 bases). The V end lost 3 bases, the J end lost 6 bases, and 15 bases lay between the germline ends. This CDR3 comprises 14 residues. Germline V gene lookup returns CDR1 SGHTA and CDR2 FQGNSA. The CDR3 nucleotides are TGTGCCAGCAGCTTTCCTGGGGCCTTTCCCGAGCAGTACTTC. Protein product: CASSFPGAFPEQYF.

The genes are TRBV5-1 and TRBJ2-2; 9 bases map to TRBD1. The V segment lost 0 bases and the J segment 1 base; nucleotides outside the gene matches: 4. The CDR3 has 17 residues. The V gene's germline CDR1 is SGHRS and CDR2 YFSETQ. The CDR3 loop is CASSLAGQGENTGELFF. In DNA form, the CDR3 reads TGCGCCAGCAGCTTGGCGGGACAGGGAGAGAACACCGGGGAGCTGTTTTTT.

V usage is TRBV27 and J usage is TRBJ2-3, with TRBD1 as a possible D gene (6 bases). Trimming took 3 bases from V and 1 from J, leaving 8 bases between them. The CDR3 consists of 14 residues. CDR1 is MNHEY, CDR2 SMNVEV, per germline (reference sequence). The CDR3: CASSLGARTDTQYF. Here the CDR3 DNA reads TGTGCCAGCAGTTTGGGGGCCCGCACAGATACGCAGTATTTT.

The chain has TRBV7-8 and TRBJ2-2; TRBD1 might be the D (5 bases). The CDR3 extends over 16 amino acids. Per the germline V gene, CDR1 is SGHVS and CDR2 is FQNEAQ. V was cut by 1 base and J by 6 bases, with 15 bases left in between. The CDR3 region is CASSLGGGAIAGELFF. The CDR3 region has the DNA TGTGCCAGCAGCTTAGGGGGTGGGGCTATCGCCGGGGAGCTGTTTTTT. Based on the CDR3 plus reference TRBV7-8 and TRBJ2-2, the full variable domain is GAGVSQSPRYKVAKRGQDVALRCDPISGHVSLFWYQQALGQGPEFLTYFQNEAQLDKSGLPSDRFFAERPEGSVSTLKIQRTQQEDSAVYLCASSLGGGAIAGELFFGEGSRLTVL.

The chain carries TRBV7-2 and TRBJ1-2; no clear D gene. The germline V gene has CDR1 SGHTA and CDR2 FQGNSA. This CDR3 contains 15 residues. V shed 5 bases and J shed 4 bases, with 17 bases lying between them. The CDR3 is CASSPSPPGVYGYTF. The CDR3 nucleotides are TGTGCCAGCAGCCCTAGCCCCCCTGGAGTCTATGGCTACACCTTC.

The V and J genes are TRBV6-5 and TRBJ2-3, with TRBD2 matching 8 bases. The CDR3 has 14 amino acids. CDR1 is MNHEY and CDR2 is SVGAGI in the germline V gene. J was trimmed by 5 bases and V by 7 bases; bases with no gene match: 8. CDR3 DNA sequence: TGTGCCAGCACAGCGGGACTAGACCGAGATACGCAGTATTTT. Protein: CASTAGLDRDTQYF.

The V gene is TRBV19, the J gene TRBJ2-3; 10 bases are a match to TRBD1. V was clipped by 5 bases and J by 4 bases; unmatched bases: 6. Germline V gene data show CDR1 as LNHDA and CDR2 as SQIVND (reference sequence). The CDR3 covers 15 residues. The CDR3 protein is CASSLGQGIPDTQYF. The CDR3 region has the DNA TGTGCCAGTAGTTTGGGACAGGGGATCCCAGATACGCAGTATTTT.

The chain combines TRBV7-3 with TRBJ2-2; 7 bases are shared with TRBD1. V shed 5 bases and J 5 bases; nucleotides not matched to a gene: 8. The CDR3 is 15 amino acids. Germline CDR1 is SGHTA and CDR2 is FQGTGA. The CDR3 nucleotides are TGTGCCAGCAGCAGACAGGGTTCGTGGACCGGGGAGCTGTTTTTT. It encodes CASSRQGSWTGELFF.

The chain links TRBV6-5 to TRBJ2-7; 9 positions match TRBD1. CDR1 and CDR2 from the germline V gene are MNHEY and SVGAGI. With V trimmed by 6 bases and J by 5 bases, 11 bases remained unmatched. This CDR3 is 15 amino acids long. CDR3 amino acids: CASRQAGTGSNEQYF. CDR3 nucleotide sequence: TGTGCCAGCAGACAAGCCGGGACAGGGAGCAACGAGCAGTACTTC.

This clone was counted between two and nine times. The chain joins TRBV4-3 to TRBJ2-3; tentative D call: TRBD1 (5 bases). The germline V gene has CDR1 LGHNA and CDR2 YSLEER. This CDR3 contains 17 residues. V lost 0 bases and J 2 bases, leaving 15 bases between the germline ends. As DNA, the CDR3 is TGCGCCAGCAGCCAAGAGCCTCCAGGGCGATCCACAGATACGCAGTATTTT. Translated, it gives CASSQEPPGRSTDTQYF.

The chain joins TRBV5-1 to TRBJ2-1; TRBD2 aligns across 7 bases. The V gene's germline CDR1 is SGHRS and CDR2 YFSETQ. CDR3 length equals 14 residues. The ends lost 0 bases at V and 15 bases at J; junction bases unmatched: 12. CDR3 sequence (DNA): TGCGCCAGCAGCTTGGCGGCTAGCGGACCCGGCCGGTTCTTC. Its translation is CASSLAASGPGRFF.

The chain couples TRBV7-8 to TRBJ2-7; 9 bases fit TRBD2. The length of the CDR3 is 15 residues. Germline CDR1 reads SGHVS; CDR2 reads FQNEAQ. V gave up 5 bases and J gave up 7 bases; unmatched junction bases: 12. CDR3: CASSLPWREGGEQYF. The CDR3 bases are TGTGCCAGCAGCCTCCCCTGGCGGGAGGGGGGGGAGCAGTACTTC.

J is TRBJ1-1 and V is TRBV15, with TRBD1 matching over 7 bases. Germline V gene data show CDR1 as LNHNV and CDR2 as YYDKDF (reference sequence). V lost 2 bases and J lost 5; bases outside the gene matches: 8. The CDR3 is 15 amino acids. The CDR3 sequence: CATSRKTGYATEAFF. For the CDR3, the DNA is TGTGCCACCAGCAGAAAGACAGGGTATGCGACTGAAGCTTTCTTT.

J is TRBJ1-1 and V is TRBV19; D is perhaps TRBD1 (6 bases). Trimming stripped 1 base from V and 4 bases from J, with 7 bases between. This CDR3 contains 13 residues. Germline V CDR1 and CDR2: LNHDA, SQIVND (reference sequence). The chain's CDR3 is CASSIGGGTEAFF. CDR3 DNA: TGTGCCAGTAGTATAGGAGGGGGCACTGAAGCTTTCTTT.

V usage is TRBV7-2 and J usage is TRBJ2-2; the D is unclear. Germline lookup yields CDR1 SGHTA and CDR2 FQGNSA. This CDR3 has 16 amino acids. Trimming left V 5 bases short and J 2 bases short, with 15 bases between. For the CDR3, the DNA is TGTGCCAGCAGCGAACAACCCTTACTAAACACCGGGGAGCTGTTTTTT. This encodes CASSEQPLLNTGELFF.

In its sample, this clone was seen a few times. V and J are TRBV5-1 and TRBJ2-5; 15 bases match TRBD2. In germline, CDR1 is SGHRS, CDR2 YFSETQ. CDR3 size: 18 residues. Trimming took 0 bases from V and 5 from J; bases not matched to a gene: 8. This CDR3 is CASSLGTSGRASGETQYF. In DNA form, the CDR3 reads TGCGCCAGCAGCTTGGGGACTAGCGGGAGGGCCTCGGGTGAGACCCAGTACTTC.

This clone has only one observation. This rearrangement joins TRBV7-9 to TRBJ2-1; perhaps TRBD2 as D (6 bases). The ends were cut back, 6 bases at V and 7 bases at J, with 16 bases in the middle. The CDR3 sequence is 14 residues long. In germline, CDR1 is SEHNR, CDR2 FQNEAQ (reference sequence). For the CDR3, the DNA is TGTGCCAGCAGTAAAGCTACGGGAGTAAATGAGCAGTTCTTC. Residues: CASSKATGVNEQFF.

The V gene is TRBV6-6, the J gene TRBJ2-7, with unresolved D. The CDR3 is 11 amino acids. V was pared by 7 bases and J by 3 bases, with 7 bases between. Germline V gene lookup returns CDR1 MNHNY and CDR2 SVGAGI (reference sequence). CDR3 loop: CASNSNYEQYF. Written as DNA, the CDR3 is TGTGCCAGCAACAGCAACTACGAGCAGTACTTC.

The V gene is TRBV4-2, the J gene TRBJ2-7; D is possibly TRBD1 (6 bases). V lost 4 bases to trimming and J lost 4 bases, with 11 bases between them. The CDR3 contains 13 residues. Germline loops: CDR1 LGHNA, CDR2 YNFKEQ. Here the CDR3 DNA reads TGTGCCAGCAGCCCTTCAGGGGAATACGAGCAGTACTTC. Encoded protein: CASSPSGEYEQYF.

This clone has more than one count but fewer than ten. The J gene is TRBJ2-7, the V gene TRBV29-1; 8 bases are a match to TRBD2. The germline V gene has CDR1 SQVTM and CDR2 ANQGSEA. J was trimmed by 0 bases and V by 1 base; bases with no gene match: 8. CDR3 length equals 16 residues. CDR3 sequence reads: CSVEGDTSGRSYEQYF. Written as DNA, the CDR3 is TGCAGCGTTGAAGGGGATACTAGCGGACGCTCCTACGAGCAGTACTTC.

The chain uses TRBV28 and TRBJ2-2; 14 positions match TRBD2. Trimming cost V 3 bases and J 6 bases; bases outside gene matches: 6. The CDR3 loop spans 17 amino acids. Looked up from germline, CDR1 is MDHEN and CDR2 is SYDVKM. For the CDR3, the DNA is TGTGCCAGCAGTTTTTGGAGACTAGCGGGAGGGCCCGGGGAGCTGTTTTTT. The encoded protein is CASSFWRLAGGPGELFF.

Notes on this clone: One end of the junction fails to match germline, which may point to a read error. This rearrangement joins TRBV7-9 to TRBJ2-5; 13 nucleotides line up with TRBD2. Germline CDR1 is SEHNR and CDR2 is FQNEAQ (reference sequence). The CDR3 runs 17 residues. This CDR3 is CSSSPGLAGLGRETQYF. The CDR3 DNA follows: TGTTCCAGCAGCCCGGGACTAGCGGGATTGGGGCGAGAGACCCAGTACTTC.

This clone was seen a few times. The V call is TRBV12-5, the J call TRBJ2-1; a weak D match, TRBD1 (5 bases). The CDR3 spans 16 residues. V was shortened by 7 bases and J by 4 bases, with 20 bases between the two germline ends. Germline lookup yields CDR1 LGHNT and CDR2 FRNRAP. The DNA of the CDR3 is TGTGCTAGTGTTCCCAACGAGAGGACAAATTACAATGAGCAGTTCTTC. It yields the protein CASVPNERTNYNEQFF.